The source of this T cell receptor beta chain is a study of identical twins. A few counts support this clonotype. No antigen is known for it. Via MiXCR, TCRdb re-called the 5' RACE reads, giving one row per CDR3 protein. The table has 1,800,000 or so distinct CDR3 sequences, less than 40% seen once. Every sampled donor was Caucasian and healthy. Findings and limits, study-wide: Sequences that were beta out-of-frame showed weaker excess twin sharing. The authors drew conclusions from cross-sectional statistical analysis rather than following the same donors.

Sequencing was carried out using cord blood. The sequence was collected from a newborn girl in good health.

The CDR3 sequence is CASSVGGRSEQYF. DNA for the CDR3: TGTGCCAGTTCTGTGGGGGGAAGATCCGAGCAGTACTTC. V usage is TRBV27 and J usage is TRBJ2-7; TRBD2 is a possible D gene (6 bases). V lost 9 bases and J 6 bases, leaving 18 bases between the germline ends. CDR3 length: 13 amino acids. Germline assignment: CDR1 MNHEY and CDR2 SMNVEV (reference sequence).